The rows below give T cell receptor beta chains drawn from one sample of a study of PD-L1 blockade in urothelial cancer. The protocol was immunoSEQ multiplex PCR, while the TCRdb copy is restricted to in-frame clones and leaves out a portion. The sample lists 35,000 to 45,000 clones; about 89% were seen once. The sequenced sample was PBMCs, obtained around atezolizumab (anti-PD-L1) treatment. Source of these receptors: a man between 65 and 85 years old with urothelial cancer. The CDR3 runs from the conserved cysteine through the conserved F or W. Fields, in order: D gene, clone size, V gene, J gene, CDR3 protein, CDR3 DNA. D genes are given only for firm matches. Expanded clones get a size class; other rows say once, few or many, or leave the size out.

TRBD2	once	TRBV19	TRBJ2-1	CASSPRTSARNEQFF	TGTGCCAGTAGTCCTCGGACTAGCGCTAGGAATGAGCAGTTCTTC
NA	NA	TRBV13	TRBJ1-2	CASSLGLGARGYYGYTF	TGTGCCAGCAGCTTAGGCCTAGGGGCCAGGGGTTACTATGGCTACACCTTC
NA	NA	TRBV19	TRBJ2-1	CASRKPGLHNEQFF	TGTGCCAGTAGGAAACCGGGACTCCACAATGAGCAGTTCTTC
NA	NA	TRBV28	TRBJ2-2	CASRDLDRLELFF	TGTGCCAGCCGGGACTTAGACCGACTGGAGCTGTTTTTT
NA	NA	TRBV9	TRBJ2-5	CASSVDWSGPSQETQYF	TGTGCCAGCAGCGTAGACTGGAGCGGGCCCTCTCAAGAGACCCAGTACTTC
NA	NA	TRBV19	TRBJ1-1	CASSIGGRENTEAFF	TGTGCCAGTAGTATAGGAGGCAGAGAGAACACTGAAGCTTTCTTT
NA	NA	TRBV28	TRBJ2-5	CASRGPTQYF	TGTGCCAGCAGGGGGCCTACCCAGTACTTC
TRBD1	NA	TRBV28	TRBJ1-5	CASSLITRTGSNQPQHF	TGTGCCAGCAGTTTAATTACCAGGACAGGGAGCAATCAGCCCCAGCATTTT
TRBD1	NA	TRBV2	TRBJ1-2	CASGLQGAGYGYTF	TGTGCCAGCGGCCTACAGGGGGCGGGCTATGGCTACACCTTC
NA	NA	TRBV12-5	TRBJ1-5	CASGTHRQDSNQPQHF	TGTGCTAGTGGTACTCATCGACAGGATAGCAATCAGCCCCAGCATTTT
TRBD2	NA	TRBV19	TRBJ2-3	CASSERGSGSYHSSTDTQYF	TGTGCCAGTAGTGAGCGGGGTAGCGGCTCTTACCATTCTAGCACAGATACGCAGTATTTT
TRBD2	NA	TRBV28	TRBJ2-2	CASGGGRAVGELFF	TGTGCCAGCGGTGGCGGGAGGGCGGTCGGGGAGCTGTTTTTT
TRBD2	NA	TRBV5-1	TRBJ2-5	CASSLWASGDQETQYF	TGCGCCAGCAGCTTGTGGGCTAGCGGGGACCAAGAGACCCAGTACTTC
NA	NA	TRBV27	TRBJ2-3	CASRGGASGITDTQYF	TGTGCCAGCAGAGGGGGGGCTAGCGGAATCACAGATACGCAGTATTTT
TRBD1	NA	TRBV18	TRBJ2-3	CASSPGQGVADTQYF	TGTGCCAGCTCACCGGGACAGGGGGTCGCAGATACGCAGTATTTT
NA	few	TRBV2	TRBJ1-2	CASSTTGNYGYTF	TGTGCCAGCAGTACAACAGGGAACTATGGCTACACCTTC
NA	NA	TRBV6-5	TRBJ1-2	CASRDISYGYTF	TGTGCCAGCAGGGACATTTCCTATGGCTACACCTTC
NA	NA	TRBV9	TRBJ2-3	CASSVVASGTDTQYF	TGTGCCAGCAGCGTAGTGGCTAGCGGCACAGATACGCAGTATTTT
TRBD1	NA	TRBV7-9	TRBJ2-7	CASSPGQGNYEQYF	TGTGCCAGCAGCCCGGGACAGGGGAACTACGAGCAGTACTTC
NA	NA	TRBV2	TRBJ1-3	CASSEAELSSGNTIYF	TGTGCCAGCAGTGAAGCAGAACTTTCCTCTGGAAACACCATATATTTT
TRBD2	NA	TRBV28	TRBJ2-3	CASSLTSGRPPPEDTQYF	TGTGCCAGCAGTTTGACTAGCGGGAGGCCCCCCCCCGAAGATACGCAGTATTTT
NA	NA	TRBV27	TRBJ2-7	CASGGRNEQYF	TGTGCCAGCGGGGGGAGAAACGAGCAGTACTTC
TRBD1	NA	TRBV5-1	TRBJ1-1	CASRTGGVNTEAFF	TGCGCCAGCAGGACAGGGGGCGTGAACACTGAAGCTTTCTTT
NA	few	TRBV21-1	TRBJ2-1	CASSKEDSEGYNEQFF	TGTGCCAGCAGCAAAGAGGACAGTGAGGGTTACAATGAGCAGTTCTTC
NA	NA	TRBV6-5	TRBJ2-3	CASSYSILTITDTQYF	TGTGCCAGCAGTTACTCGATTCTAACGATCACAGATACGCAGTATTTT
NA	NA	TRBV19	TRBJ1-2	CASSDPIGYTF	TGTGCCAGTAGTGATCCTATTGGCTACACCTTC
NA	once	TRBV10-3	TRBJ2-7	CAISESGQYGQYF	TGTGCCATCAGTGAGTCTGGACAGTACGGGCAGTACTTC